Listed below are T cell receptor beta chains from one sample, sequenced in a study of T cells after yellow fever vaccination. From the 5' RACE reads, TCRdb called clonotypes with MiXCR, one entry per CDR3 protein. The sample includes about 360,000 distinct CDR3 sequences, 6.2% of them seen just once. The starting material was PBMCs, obtained 5 days after the yellow fever booster vaccination. These receptors all come from a man aged 30-40 years who received the YFV17D yellow fever vaccine. The CDR3 runs from the conserved cysteine through the conserved F or W. D genes are given only for firm matches. Clone size is stated in some rows and not others, as once, few, many or a class when expanded.

D gene,clone size,V gene,J gene,CDR3 DNA,CDR3 protein
TRBD2,many,TRBV7-6,TRBJ2-7,TGTGCCAGCAGCTCCCAGGCGGGAGAGGTCGAGCAGTACTTC,CASSSQAGEVEQYF
NA,NA,TRBV4-3,TRBJ2-2,TGCGCCAGCAGCCAAGATAGGTGCACCGGGGAGCTGTTTTTT,CASSQDRCTGELFF
TRBD1,few,TRBV20-1,TRBJ1-2,TGCAGTGCTAGAGTCAGGACAGGGAGGGACTATGGCTACACCTTC,CSARVRTGRDYGYTF
TRBD1,many,TRBV29-1,TRBJ2-1,TGCAGCGAATCGGGACAGGGTGGTGGAAGCTCCTACAATGAGCAGTTCTTC,CSESGQGGGSSYNEQFF
NA,many,TRBV12-3/TRBV12-4,TRBJ1-2,TGTGCCAGCAGTTTGAAGGGTTGGGGCTACACCTTC,CASSLKGWGYTF
TRBD1,NA,TRBV5-5,TRBJ2-2,TGTGCCAGCTGCAGGACAGGGGAGAACACCGGGGAGCTGTTTTTT,CASCRTGENTGELFF
TRBD2,NA,TRBV11-2,TRBJ2-2,TGTGCCAGCAGCTTACGGGGGGTGGTCACCGGGGAGCTGTTTTTT,CASSLRGVVTGELFF
NA,many,TRBV12-3/TRBV12-4,TRBJ2-1,TGTGCCAGCAGCCTCCCTCCCGAGCAGTTCTTC,CASSLPPEQFF
NA,NA,TRBV28,TRBJ2-6,TGTGCCAGCAGGGGTTTGGGGGGTGATTTTTCTGGGGCCAACGTCCTGACTTTC,CASRGLGGDFSGANVLTF
NA,many,TRBV5-1,TRBJ2-5,TGCGCCAGCAGCTTGGAAGCCCGGGGACCCCAAGAGACCCAGTACTTC,CASSLEARGPQETQYF
TRBD2,many,TRBV12-3/TRBV12-4,TRBJ2-3,TGTGCCAGCAGTTCCCGCGGTGCGGGAGGAACAACTAGCACAGATACGCAGTATTTT,CASSSRGAGGTTSTDTQYF
NA,few,TRBV18,TRBJ2-3,TGTGCCAGCTCACTCGGACTCGGTGTCGGGGATACGCAGTATTTT,CASSLGLGVGDTQYF
TRBD1,many,TRBV20-1,TRBJ1-1,TGCAGTGCTTCCAGGGGGAAAGATGAAGCTTTCTTT,CSASRGKDEAFF
NA,few,TRBV20-1,TRBJ2-1,TGCAGTGCTAGTTTTCCGGTGCGGGACAATGAGCAGTTCTTC,CSASFPVRDNEQFF
TRBD1,few,TRBV6-5,TRBJ1-2,TGTGCCACCCAGACAGGGGACTATGGCTACACCTTC,CATQTGDYGYTF
TRBD2,few,TRBV18,TRBJ2-1,TGTGCCAGCTCGTTTCTAGCGGCCAAACGTGAGCAGTTCTTC,CASSFLAAKREQFF
NA,NA,TRBV7-2,TRBJ1-5,TGTGCCAGCAGCCCGGCGGACGGGGCAAGTCAGCCCCAGCATTTT,CASSPADGASQPQHF
TRBD2,NA,TRBV29-1,TRBJ2-5,TGCAGCGTCGGCGGGAGACAAGAGACCCAGTACTTC,CSVGGRQETQYF
NA,many,TRBV18,TRBJ2-4,TGTGCCAGCTCAGCTGGGACCGGGGCCCAAAACATTCAGTACTTC,CASSAGTGAQNIQYF
NA,NA,TRBV7-9,TRBJ1-6,TGTGCCAGCAGCCCGACGGGATCCTATAATTCACCCCTCCACTTT,CASSPTGSYNSPLHF
NA,many,TRBV5-1,TRBJ2-2,TGCGCCAGCAGCTTGGACCTCAGCACCGGGGAGCTGTTTTTT,CASSLDLSTGELFF
TRBD1,few,TRBV7-9,TRBJ2-5,TGTGCCAGCAGCCGATACCTACAGGGGAACCAAGAGACCCAGTACTTC,CASSRYLQGNQETQYF
TRBD2,NA,TRBV15,TRBJ2-3,TGTGCCACCAGCAGAGATTTCGCGGGAGCAGGGGATACGCAGTATTTT,CATSRDFAGAGDTQYF
TRBD1,NA,TRBV12-3/TRBV12-4,TRBJ2-3,TGTGCCAGCAGTTTAGCCGGGACAGGGAGCACAGATACGCTGTATTTT,CASSLAGTGSTDTLYF
NA,many,TRBV20-1,TRBJ2-5,TGCAGTGCTAGAGCTCTAGTACGAGAGACCCAGTACTTC,CSARALVRETQYF
TRBD2,few,TRBV25-1,TRBJ2-3,TGTGCCAGCAGTGCGGGAGGGACTAGTCCCACAGATACGCAGTATTTT,CASSAGGTSPTDTQYF
NA,few,TRBV9,TRBJ2-6,TGTGCCAGCAGCGTAGAGGGCGGGGCCAACGTCCTGACTTTC,CASSVEGGANVLTF
TRBD2,NA,TRBV7-2,TRBJ2-7,TGTGCCAGCAGCTTAGTACCACTAGCGAGCTACGAGCAGTACTTC,CASSLVPLASYEQYF
TRBD1,few,TRBV7-2,TRBJ2-7,TGTGCCAGCAGCTTAATAAGGGGGCACGAGCAGTACTTC,CASSLIRGHEQYF
TRBD2,few,TRBV7-2,TRBJ2-1,TGTGCCAGCAGCTTAGCAGGGACTAGCACACTCAATGAGCAGTTCTTC,CASSLAGTSTLNEQFF
TRBD2,many,TRBV7-8,TRBJ2-1,TGTGCCAGCTCGGGAGCGGGAAACAATGAGCAGTTCTTC,CASSGAGNNEQFF
TRBD2,NA,TRBV6-2/TRBV6-3,TRBJ2-7,TGTGCCAGCAGTTTCCGGACTAGCGGGGAGGGAGACGAGCAGTACTTC,CASSFRTSGEGDEQYF
NA,many,TRBV7-8,TRBJ2-1,TGTGCCAGCCGTCAACCCTACAATGAGCAGTTCTTC,CASRQPYNEQFF
NA,few,TRBV6-2/TRBV6-3,TRBJ2-2,TGTGCCAGCAGTCGAACAGGGCCAGCGAACACCGGGGAGCTGTTTTTT,CASSRTGPANTGELFF
NA,few,TRBV2,TRBJ1-5,TGTGCCAGCAGTGAACAGGCAGGGAGAAATCAGCCCCAGCATTTT,CASSEQAGRNQPQHF
NA,few,TRBV7-2,TRBJ1-4,TGTGCCAGCAGCTCTAACCATGGATACGAAAAACTGTTTTTT,CASSSNHGYEKLFF
NA,many,TRBV29-1,TRBJ2-3,TGCAGCGTTGTGGGAGGAAGGCTCACAGATACGCAGTATTTT,CSVVGGRLTDTQYF
NA,many,TRBV6-2/TRBV6-3,TRBJ1-1,TGTGCCAGCAGTTACTCTGGTGACCTTTTGAACACTGAAGCTTTCTTT,CASSYSGDLLNTEAFF
NA,few,TRBV6-1,TRBJ2-7,TGTGCCAGCAGCCCAGCGGTAACGGGGATCGAGCAGTACTTC,CASSPAVTGIEQYF
TRBD1,many,TRBV27,TRBJ1-5,TGTGCCAGCAGTCCCCTAGGTGGACAGGGTGTTAGTCAGCCCCAGCATTTT,CASSPLGGQGVSQPQHF
TRBD2,NA,TRBV28,TRBJ2-1,TGTGCCAGAATAGTTGCGGGAGCCTACAATGAGCAGTTCTTC,CARIVAGAYNEQFF
TRBD2,few,TRBV3-1,TRBJ2-7,TGTGCCAGCAGCCAAGGGCGGGAGTGGTACGAGCAGTACTTC,CASSQGREWYEQYF
NA,NA,TRBV19,TRBJ2-3,TGTGCCAGCAATGGGGGGCCCGGATACGCAGATACGCAGTATTTT,CASNGGPGYADTQYF
NA,many,TRBV24-1,TRBJ1-1,TGTGCCACCAGTGATTTTAGGGGAGCTGAAGCTTTCTTT,CATSDFRGAEAFF
NA,many,TRBV5-1,TRBJ1-1,TGCGCCAGCAGCCTTTCCCAGGCGACGAGGGCTGAAGCTTTCTTT,CASSLSQATRAEAFF
NA,many,TRBV5-1,TRBJ2-2,TGCGCCAGCAGCCCTGAAATAGCGGTTATCACCGGGGAGCTGTTTTTT,CASSPEIAVITGELFF
TRBD2,NA,TRBV7-2,TRBJ2-7,TGTGCCAGCAGCTTAGGCCTAGCGGGAGGGCCGCAGTACGAGCAGTACTTC,CASSLGLAGGPQYEQYF
NA,NA,TRBV14,TRBJ2-3,TGTGCCAGCAGCCATGGGCGAAACACAGATACGCAGTATTTT,CASSHGRNTDTQYF
NA,few,TRBV29-1,TRBJ2-3,TGCAGCGTTGGGGGGGGGACAGCTAGCACAGATACGCAGTATTTT,CSVGGGTASTDTQYF
NA,many,TRBV15,TRBJ2-3,TGTGCCACCAGCACGACAGCAGGGCGGGATACGCAGTATTTT,CATSTTAGRDTQYF
TRBD2,few,TRBV5-1,TRBJ2-7,TGCGCCAGCAGCCCTGGCCTTGGGACTAGCGGGGCCTACGAGCAGTACTTC,CASSPGLGTSGAYEQYF
NA,NA,TRBV9,TRBJ2-3,TGTGCCAGCAGCGTACAAGGGACTCCAAGCACAGATACGCAGTATTTT,CASSVQGTPSTDTQYF
TRBD2,many,TRBV7-2,TRBJ2-1,TGTGCCAGCAGCTTACAGACTAGCCCCTACAATGAGCAGTTCTTC,CASSLQTSPYNEQFF
TRBD2,many,TRBV7-2,TRBJ2-3,TGTGCCAGCAGATATAGCGGGAGGGCTGATACGCAGTATTTT,CASRYSGRADTQYF